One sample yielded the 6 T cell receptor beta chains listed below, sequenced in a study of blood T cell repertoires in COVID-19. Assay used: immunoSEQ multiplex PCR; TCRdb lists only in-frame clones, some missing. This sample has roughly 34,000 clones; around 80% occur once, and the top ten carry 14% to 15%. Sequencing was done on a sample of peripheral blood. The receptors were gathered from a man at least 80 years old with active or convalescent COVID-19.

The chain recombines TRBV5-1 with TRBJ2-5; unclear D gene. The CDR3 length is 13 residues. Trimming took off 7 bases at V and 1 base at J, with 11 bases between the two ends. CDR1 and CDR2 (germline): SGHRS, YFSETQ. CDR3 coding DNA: TGCGCCAGCGAGGCTAACTCCCAAGAGACCCAGTACTTC. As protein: CASEANSQETQYF.

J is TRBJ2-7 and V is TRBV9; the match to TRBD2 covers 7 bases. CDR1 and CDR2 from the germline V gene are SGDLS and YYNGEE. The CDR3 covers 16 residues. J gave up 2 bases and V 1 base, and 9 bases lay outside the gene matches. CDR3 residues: CASSVQAGFGAYEQYF. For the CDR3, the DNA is TGTGCCAGCAGCGTACAAGCGGGATTTGGCGCCTACGAGCAGTACTTC.

CDR3 in DNA: TGTGCCAGCAGCCCTGGGGACAGGGCCTATAATTCACCCCTCCACTTT. It specifies CASSPGDRAYNSPLHF. V and J are TRBV6-2 or TRBV6-3 and TRBJ1-6; 9 nucleotides agree with TRBD1. Trimming took 6 bases from V and 2 from J; bases not matched to a gene: 5. The CDR3 sequence is 16 residues long. Germline V lookup: CDR1 MNHEY, CDR2 SVGEGT.

Here the CDR3 reads CASSEQGINEKLFF. The CDR3 region has the DNA TGTGCCAGCAGTGAGCAGGGGATTAATGAAAAACTGTTTTTT. The rearrangement joins TRBV6-1 to TRBJ1-4, with a tentative D call TRBD1 (6 bases). Between the trimmed V and J ends, which lost 3 bases and 4 bases, there was a span of 9 bases. There are 14 residues in the CDR3. Germline V gene data show CDR1 as MNHNS and CDR2 as SASEGT.

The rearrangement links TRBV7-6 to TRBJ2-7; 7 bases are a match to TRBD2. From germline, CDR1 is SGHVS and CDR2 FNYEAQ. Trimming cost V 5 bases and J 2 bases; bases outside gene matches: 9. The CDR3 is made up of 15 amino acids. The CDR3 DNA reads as TGTGCCAGCAGCGTGGGAGGGGCAAGGCCCTACGAGCAGTACTTC. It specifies CASSVGGARPYEQYF.

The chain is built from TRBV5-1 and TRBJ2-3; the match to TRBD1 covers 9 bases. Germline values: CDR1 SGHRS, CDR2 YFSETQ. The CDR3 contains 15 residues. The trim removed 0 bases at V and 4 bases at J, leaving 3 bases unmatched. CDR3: CASSLGDRAADTQYF. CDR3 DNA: TGCGCCAGCAGCTTGGGGGACAGGGCGGCAGATACGCAGTATTTT.